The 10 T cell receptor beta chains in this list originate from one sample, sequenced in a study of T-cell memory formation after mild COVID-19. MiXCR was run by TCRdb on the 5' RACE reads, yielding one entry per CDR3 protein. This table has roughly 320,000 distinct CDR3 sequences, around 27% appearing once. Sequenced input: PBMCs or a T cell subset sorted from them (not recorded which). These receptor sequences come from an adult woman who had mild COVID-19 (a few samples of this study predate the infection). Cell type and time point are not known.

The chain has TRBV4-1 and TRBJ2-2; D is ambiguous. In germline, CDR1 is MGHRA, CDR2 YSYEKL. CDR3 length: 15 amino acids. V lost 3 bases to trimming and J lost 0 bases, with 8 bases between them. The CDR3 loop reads CASSHGQTNTGELFF. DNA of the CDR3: TGCGCCAGCAGCCATGGTCAAACGAACACCGGGGAGCTGTTTTTT.

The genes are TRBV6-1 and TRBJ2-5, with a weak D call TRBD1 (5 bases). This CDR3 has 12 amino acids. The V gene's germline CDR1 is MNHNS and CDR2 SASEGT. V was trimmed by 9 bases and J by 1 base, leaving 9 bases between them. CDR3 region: CASTGVQETQYF. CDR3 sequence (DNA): TGTGCCAGTACAGGAGTCCAAGAGACCCAGTACTTC.

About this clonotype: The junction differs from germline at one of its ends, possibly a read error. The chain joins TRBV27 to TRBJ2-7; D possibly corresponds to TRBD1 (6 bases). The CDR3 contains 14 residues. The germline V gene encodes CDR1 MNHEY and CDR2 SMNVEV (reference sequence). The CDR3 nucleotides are TGTGCCAGCAGAACAGGGTTTAACTCCCACGAGCAGTACTTC. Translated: CASRTGFNSHEQYF.

The CDR3 nucleotides are TGTGCCAGCAGCTCGCCGGAGGGGATGTCACAAGAGACCCAGTACTTC. It codes for CASSSPEGMSQETQYF. The rearrangement links TRBV7-6 to TRBJ2-5; tentative D call: TRBD2 (6 bases). Germline V gene data show CDR1 as SGHVS and CDR2 as FNYEAQ. The CDR3 is 16 residues long. Trimming cost V 4 bases and J 2 bases, with 17 bases left between them.

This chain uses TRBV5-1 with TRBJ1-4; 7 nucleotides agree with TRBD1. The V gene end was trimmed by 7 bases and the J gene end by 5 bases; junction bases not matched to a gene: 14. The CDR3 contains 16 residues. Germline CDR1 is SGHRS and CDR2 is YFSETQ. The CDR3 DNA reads TGCGCCAGCGGGAGAACGACAGGGCCGGAAAATGAAAAACTGTTTTTT. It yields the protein CASGRTTGPENEKLFF.

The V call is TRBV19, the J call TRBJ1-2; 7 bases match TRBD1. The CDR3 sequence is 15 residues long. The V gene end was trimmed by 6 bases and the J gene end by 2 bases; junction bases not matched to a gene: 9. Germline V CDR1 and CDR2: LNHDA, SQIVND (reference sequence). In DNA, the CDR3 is TGTGCCAGTAGGCCTCAAACAGGGGCGAACTATGGCTACACCTTC. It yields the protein CASRPQTGANYGYTF.

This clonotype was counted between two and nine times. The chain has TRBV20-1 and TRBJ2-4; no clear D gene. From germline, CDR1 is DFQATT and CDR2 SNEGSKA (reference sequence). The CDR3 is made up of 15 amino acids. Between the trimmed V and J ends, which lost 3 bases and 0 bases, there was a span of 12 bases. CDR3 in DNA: TGCAGTGCTAGCCCTTACTCTTTAGCCAAAAACATTCAGTACTTC. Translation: CSASPYSLAKNIQYF.

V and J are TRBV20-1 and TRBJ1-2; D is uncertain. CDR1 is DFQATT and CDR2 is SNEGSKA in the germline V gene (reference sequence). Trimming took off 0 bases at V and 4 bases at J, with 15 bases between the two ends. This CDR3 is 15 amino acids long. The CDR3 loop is CSARDSQVSIYGYTF. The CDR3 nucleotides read TGCAGTGCTAGAGATAGTCAGGTTTCAATCTATGGCTACACCTTC.

The CDR3 protein is CASSESKPQHF. CDR3 nucleotide sequence: TGTGCCAGCAGTGAGTCGAAGCCCCAGCATTTT. The chain combines TRBV6-1 with TRBJ1-5; no clear D. This CDR3 contains 11 residues. Trimming left V 3 bases short and J 8 bases short, with 5 bases between. Germline assignment: CDR1 MNHNS and CDR2 SASEGT.

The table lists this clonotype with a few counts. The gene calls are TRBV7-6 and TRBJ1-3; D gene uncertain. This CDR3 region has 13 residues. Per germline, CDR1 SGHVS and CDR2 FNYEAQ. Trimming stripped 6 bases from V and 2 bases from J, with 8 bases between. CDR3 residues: CASSIGAGNTIYF. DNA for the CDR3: TGTGCCAGCAGTATCGGGGCTGGAAACACCATATATTTT.